Listed here are 9 T cell receptor beta chains from one sample, sequenced in a study of identical twins. In TCRdb, the 5' RACE reads were re-called with MiXCR into one record per CDR3 protein. In the table there are about 700,000 distinct CDR3 sequences, roughly 6% of which are singletons. Material: naive T cells sorted from blood. These receptors were collected from a young man in good health.

Only a few counts were recorded for this clonotype. This sequence joins TRBV12-1 and TRBJ2-4. TRBV12-1 is termed a pseudogene. This CDR3 has 9 residues. The CDR3 DNA reads TGTGCCATGGCAAACATTCAGTACTTC. Translated, it gives CAMANIQYF.

The chain uses TRBV19 and TRBJ2-1; D may be TRBD2 (6 bases). The CDR3 contains 15 residues. V dropped 7 bases and J dropped 0 bases, with 13 bases sitting between them. The germline V gene has CDR1 LNHDA and CDR2 SQIVND (reference sequence). CDR3: CASTLDGSSYNEQFF. The CDR3 coding sequence is TGTGCCAGTACTCTGGACGGGAGCTCCTACAATGAGCAGTTCTTC.

In this sample, this clonotype turned up a few times. This rearrangement joins TRBV12-3 or TRBV12-4 to TRBJ2-6, with D possibly being TRBD1 or TRBD2 (5 bases each). The V end was cut by 5 bases, the J end by 2 bases, with 10 bases between. The CDR3 is 15 residues long. CDR3 nucleotide sequence: TGTGCCAGCAGTGACAGCGGCACTGGGGCCAACGTCCTGACTTTC. It encodes CASSDSGTGANVLTF.

The sample holds many counts of this clonotype. The chain employs TRBV6-1 and TRBJ2-7; D is uncertain. The germline CDR1 and CDR2 sequences are MNHNS and SASEGT. CDR3 size: 14 residues. Trimming removed 6 bases at V and 0 bases at J, with 12 bases between. CDR3 in amino acids: CASSHTSTSYEQYF. DNA for the CDR3: TGTGCCAGCAGCCACACATCAACCTCCTACGAGCAGTACTTC.

This rearrangement joins TRBV5-5 to TRBJ1-1; TRBD1 aligns across 7 bases. With 4 bases clipped from V and 7 bases from J, the junction kept 7 bases outside the gene matches. This CDR3 has 13 amino acids. Germline-derived CDR1 and CDR2 are SGHKS and YYEKEE (reference sequence). The CDR3 DNA reads as TGTGCCAGCAGCCACCGGGACAGCATTGAAGCTTTCTTT. Protein sequence: CASSHRDSIEAFF.

The rearrangement uses TRBV27 and TRBJ1-1; D gene ambiguous. Trimming took off 0 bases at V and 4 bases at J, with 9 bases between the two ends. CDR1 and CDR2 from the germline V gene are MNHEY and SMNVEV (reference sequence). The CDR3 loop spans 14 amino acids. CDR3: CASSLSSRGTEAFF. CDR3 nucleotides: TGTGCCAGCAGTTTATCTAGTCGTGGCACTGAAGCTTTCTTT.

This clonotype has more than one count but fewer than ten. This chain uses TRBV28 with TRBJ1-6; tentatively, D is TRBD1 (6 bases). Looked up from germline, CDR1 is MDHEN and CDR2 is SYDVKM. This CDR3 contains 13 residues. Between the trimmed V and J ends, which lost 5 bases and 8 bases, there was a span of 10 bases. The CDR3 DNA reads as TGTGCCAGCAGTACTGGACAGTATTCACCCCTCCACTTT. The encoded protein is CASSTGQYSPLHF. Full variable domain (rest looked up from reference TRBV28 and TRBJ1-6): DVKVTQSSRYLVKRTGEKVFLECVQDMDHENMFWYRQDPGLGLRLIYFSYDVKMKEKGDIPEGYSVSREKKERFSLILESASTNQTSMYLCASSTGQYSPLHFGNGTRLTVT.

This clonotype was counted between two and nine times. This chain uses TRBV20-1 with TRBJ2-5, with D unclear. The CDR3 extends over 12 amino acids. V was trimmed by 5 bases and J by 4 bases, leaving 11 bases between them. The germline V gene encodes CDR1 DFQATT and CDR2 SNEGSKA (reference sequence). The CDR3 bases are TGCAGTGCTCCTCCAAAGGCAGAGACCCAGTACTTC. It encodes CSAPPKAETQYF.

The table lists this clonotype with many counts. The V and J genes are TRBV7-9 and TRBJ1-2; 7 bases match TRBD1. Germline CDR1 and CDR2: SEHNR and FQNEAQ (reference sequence). Trimming removed 5 bases from V and 5 bases from J; junction bases left unmatched: 5. The length of the CDR3 is 13 residues. CDR3 loop: CASSRGQNYGYTF. The CDR3 DNA sequence: TGTGCCAGCAGCCGGGGACAGAATTATGGCTACACCTTC.